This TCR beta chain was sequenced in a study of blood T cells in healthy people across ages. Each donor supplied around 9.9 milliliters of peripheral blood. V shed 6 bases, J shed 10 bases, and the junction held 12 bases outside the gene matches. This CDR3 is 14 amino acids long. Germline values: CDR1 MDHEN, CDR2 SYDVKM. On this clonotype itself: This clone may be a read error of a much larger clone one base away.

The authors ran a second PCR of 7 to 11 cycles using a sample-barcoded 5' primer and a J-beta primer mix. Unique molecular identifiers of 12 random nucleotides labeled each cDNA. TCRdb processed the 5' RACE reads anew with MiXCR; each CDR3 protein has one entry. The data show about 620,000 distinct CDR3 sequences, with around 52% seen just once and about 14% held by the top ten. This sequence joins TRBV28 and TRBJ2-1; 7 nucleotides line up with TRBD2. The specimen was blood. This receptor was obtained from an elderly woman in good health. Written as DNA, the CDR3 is TGTGCCAGCAGACCGGGACTACTTGGCTACGAGCAGTTCTTC. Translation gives CASRPGLLGYEQFF. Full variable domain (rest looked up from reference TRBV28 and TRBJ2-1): DVKVTQSSRYLVKRTGEKVFLECVQDMDHENMFWYRQDPGLGLRLIYFSYDVKMKEKGDIPEGYSVSREKKERFSLILESASTNQTSMYLCASRPGLLGYEQFFGPGTRLTVL.